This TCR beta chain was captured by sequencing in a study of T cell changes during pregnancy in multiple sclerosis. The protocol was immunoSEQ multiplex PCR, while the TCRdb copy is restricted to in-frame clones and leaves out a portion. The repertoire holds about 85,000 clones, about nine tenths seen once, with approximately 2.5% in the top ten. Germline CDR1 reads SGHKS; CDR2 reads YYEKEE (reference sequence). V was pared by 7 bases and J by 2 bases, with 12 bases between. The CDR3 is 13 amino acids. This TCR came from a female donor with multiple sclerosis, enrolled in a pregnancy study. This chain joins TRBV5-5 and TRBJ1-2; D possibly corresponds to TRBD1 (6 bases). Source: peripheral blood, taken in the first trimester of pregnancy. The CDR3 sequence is CASGPQGNYGYTF. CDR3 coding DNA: TGTGCCAGCGGACCACAGGGAAACTATGGCTACACCTTC.